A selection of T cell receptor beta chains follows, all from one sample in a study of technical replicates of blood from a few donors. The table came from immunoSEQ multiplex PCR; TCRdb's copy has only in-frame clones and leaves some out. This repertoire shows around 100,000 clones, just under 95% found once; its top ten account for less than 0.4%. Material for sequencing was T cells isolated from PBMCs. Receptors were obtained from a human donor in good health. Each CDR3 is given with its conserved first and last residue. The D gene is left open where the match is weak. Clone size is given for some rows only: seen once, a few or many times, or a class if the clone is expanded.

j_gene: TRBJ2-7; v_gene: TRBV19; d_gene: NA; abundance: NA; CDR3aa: CASSPAGGASYEQYF; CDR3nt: TGTGCCAGTAGTCCCGCGGGCGGGGCATCCTACGAGCAGTACTTC
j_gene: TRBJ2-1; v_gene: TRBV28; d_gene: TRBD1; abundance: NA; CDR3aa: CASSLSTGLYNEQFF; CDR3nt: TGTGCCAGCAGTTTGTCGACAGGGCTTTACAATGAGCAGTTCTTC
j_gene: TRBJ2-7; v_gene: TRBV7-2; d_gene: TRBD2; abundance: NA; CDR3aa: CASSVTAGSFANEQYF; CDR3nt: TGTGCCAGCAGCGTCACAGCGGGATCCTTCGCCAACGAGCAGTACTTC
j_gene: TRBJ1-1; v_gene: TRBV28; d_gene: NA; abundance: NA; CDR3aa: CASSLRTARTEAFF; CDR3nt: TGTGCCAGCAGTTTGAGGACAGCAAGAACTGAAGCTTTCTTT
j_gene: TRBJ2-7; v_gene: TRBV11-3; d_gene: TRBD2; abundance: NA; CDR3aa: CASSYSGTSGIFNEQYF; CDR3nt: TGTGCCAGCAGCTACTCCGGGACTAGCGGGATTTTCAACGAGCAGTACTTC
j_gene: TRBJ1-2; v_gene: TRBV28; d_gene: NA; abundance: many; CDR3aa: CASSLFSGRDGYTF; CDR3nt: TGTGCCAGCAGTTTATTCTCAGGGAGGGATGGCTACACCTTC
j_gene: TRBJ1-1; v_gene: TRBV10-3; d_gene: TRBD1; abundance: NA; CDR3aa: CAISEGQGLTEAFF; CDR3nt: TGTGCCATCAGTGAGGGACAGGGTCTCACTGAAGCTTTCTTT
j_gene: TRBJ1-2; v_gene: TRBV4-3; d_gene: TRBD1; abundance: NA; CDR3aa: CASSQETGSEYGYTF; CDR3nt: TGCGCCAGCAGCCAAGAGACAGGGTCGGAGTATGGCTACACCTTC
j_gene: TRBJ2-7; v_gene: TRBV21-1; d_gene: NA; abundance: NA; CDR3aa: CASSKRGLSPYEQYF; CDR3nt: TGTGCCAGCAGTAAAAGGGGGCTCTCCCCCTACGAGCAGTACTTC
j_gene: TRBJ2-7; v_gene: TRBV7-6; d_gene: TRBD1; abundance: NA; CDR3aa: CASSPRTGLYEQYF; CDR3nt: TGTGCCAGCAGCCCAAGGACAGGGCTCTACGAGCAGTACTTC
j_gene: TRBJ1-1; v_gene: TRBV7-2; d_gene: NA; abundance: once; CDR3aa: CASSLGVEAFF; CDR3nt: TGTGCCAGCAGCTTAGGAGTTGAAGCTTTCTTT
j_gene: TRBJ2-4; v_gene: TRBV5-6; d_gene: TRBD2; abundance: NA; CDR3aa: CASSYALAGGPNF; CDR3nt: TGTGCCAGCAGCTACGCCCTAGCGGGAGGGCCAAACTTC
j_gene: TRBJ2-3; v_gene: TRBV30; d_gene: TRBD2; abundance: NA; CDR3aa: CAWSQLAASDTQYF; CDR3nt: TGTGCCTGGAGTCAACTAGCGGCTTCAGATACGCAGTATTTT
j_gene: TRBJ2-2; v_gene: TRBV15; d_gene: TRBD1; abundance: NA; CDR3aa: CATTDRGHWTGELFF; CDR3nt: TGTGCCACCACAGACAGGGGGCATTGGACCGGGGAGCTGTTTTTT
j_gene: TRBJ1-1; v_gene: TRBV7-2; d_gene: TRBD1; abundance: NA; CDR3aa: CASSEWTGRNTEAFF; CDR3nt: TGTGCCAGCAGCGAATGGACAGGGAGGAACACTGAAGCTTTCTTT
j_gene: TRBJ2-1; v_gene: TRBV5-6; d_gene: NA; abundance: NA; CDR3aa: CASSLGGHSYNEQFF; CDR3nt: TGTGCCAGCAGCTTGGGCGGGCACTCCTACAATGAGCAGTTCTTC
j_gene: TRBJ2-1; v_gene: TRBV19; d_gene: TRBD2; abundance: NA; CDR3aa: CASSIDLGGSSYNEQFF; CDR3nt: TGTGCCAGTAGTATAGATCTTGGCGGGAGCTCCTACAATGAGCAGTTCTTC
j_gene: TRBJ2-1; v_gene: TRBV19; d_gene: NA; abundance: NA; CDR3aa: CASRTSYSINEQFF; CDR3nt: TGTGCCAGCCGAACTAGCTATTCAATCAATGAGCAGTTCTTC
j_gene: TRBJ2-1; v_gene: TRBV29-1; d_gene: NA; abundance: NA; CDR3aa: CSVTGGLAGNEQFF; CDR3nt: TGCAGCGTTACTGGGGGACTTGCCGGCAATGAGCAGTTCTTC
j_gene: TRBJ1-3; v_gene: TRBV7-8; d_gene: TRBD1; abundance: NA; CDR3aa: CASSGDRVVNTIYF; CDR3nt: TGTGCCAGCAGCGGGGACAGGGTTGTAAACACCATATATTTT
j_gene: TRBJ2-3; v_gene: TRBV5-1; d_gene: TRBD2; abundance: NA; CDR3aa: CASSWDNTSGSTDTQYF; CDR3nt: TGCGCCAGCAGCTGGGACAATACTAGCGGAAGCACAGATACGCAGTATTTT
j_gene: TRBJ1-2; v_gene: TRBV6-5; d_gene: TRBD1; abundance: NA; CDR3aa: CASSPGGNYGYTF; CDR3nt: TGTGCCAGCAGTCCAGGGGGTAACTATGGCTACACCTTC
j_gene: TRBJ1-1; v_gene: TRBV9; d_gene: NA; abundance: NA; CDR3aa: CASSVGGDTEAFF; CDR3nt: TGTGCCAGCAGCGTGGGGGGTGACACTGAAGCTTTCTTT
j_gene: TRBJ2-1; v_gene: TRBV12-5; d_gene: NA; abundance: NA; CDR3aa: CASGLPTGTHYPNYNEQFF; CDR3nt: TGTGCTAGTGGTTTACCAACCGGGACACACTATCCAAACTACAATGAGCAGTTCTTC
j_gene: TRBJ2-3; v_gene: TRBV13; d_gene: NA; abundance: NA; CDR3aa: CASSTTGTLSTDTQYF; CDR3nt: TGTGCCAGCAGCACCACAGGTACCCTTAGCACAGATACGCAGTATTTT
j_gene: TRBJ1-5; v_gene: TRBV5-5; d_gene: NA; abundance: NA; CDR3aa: CASSLAGQFHQPQHF; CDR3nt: TGTGCCAGCAGCTTGGCTGGACAATTCCATCAGCCCCAGCATTTT
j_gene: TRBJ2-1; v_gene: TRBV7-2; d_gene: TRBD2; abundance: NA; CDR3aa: CASSYTSGRDEQFF; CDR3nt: TGTGCCAGCAGCTACACTAGCGGGAGGGATGAGCAGTTCTTC
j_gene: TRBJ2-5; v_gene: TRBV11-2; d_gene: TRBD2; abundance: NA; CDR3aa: CASSLGLAGHSGETQYF; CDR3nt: TGTGCCAGCAGCTTAGGGTTAGCGGGACACTCAGGGGAGACCCAGTACTTC
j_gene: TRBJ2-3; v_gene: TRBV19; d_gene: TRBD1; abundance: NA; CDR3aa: CASSAGTGDTQYF; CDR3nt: TGTGCCAGTAGTGCCGGGACAGGAGATACGCAGTATTTT
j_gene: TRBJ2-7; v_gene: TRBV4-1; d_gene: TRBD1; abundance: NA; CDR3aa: CASRGTGQYEQYF; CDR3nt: TGCGCCAGCAGGGGGACAGGGCAATACGAGCAGTACTTC
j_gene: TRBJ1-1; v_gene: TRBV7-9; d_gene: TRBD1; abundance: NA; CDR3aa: CASSSYGALQGATEAFF; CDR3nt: TGTGCCAGCAGCTCTTATGGGGCCCTTCAGGGGGCAACTGAAGCTTTCTTT
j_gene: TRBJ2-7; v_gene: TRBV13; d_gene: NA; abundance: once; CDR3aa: CASSPGSYYEQYF; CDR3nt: TGTGCCAGCAGCCCCGGTAGCTACTACGAGCAGTACTTC
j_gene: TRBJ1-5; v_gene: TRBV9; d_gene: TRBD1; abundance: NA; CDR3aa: CASSAGGTGNQPQHF; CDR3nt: TGTGCCAGCAGCGCAGGGGGGACAGGCAATCAGCCCCAGCATTTT
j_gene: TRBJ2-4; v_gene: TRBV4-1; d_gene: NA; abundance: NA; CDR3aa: CASSLRGSDIQYF; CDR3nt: TGCGCCAGCAGCTTGCGCGGAAGTGACATTCAGTACTTC
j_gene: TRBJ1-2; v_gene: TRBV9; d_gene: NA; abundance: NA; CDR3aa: CASSTPGKVYGYTF; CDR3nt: TGTGCCAGCAGCACTCCAGGGAAGGTCTATGGCTACACCTTC
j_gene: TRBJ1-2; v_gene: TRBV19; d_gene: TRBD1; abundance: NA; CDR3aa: CASSPPGGIYGYTF; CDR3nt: TGTGCCAGTAGTCCACCAGGGGGGATCTATGGCTACACCTTC
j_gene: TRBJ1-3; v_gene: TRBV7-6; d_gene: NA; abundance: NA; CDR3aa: CASSGQISGNTIYF; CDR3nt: TGTGCCAGCAGCGGCCAGATCTCTGGAAACACCATATATTTT
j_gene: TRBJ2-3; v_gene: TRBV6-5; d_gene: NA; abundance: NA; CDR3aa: CASSYSTGEVTDTQYF; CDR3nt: TGTGCCAGCAGTTACTCTACAGGGGAGGTAACAGATACGCAGTATTTT
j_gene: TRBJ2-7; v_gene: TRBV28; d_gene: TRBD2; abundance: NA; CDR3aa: CASKEAGDRYEQYF; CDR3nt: TGTGCCAGCAAGGAAGCGGGAGATAGATACGAGCAGTACTTC
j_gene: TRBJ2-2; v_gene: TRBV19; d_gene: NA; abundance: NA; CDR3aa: CASSIWGENTGELFF; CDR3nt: TGTGCCAGTAGTATCTGGGGGGAGAACACCGGGGAGCTGTTTTTT